This TCR beta chain was profiled in a study of CXCR3-negative and CXCR3-positive naive CD8 T cells. This clonotype registers medium-sized by frequency. CDR3 size: 14 residues. In germline, CDR1 is SEHNR, CDR2 FQNEAQ (reference sequence). Libraries of TRB cDNA were made by 5' RACE and carried UMIs. One entry per CDR3 protein, without DNA, is what TCRdb gives after re-calling the 5' RACE reads. The sample's table shows 6,500 to 7,000 distinct CDR3 sequences. The sequenced sample consisted of naive CXCR3- CD8+ T cells from blood. Subset given: CD45RO-CCR7+CD27+CD95- naive CD8+ T cells lacking CXCR3 (TNR3-). The TCR sequence derives from a human donor in good health. Some clones in this sample may be carry-over from other donors' samples. The rearrangement joins TRBV7-9 to TRBJ2-7; without DNA, the TCRdb call of TRBD1 cannot be checked. The CDR3 loop is CASSLPEGGHEQYF.